Listed below are T cell receptor beta chains from one sample, sequenced in a study of T cell repertoires in ileal Crohn's disease. Sequencing was performed with immunoSEQ multiplex PCR; in TCRdb, only in-frame clones are kept and a portion is missing. In the table there are 15,000 or so clones, 60% to 85% of which are singletons. The sample taken for sequencing was ileal tissue. All receptors derive from an adult with Crohn's disease. Each CDR3 is given with its conserved first and last residue.

CDR3 protein,V gene,J gene
CACDARGPSYGYTF,TRBV30,TRBJ1-2
CASTRSNYGYTF,TRBV7-2,TRBJ1-2
CASSADWNTEAFF,TRBV2,TRBJ1-1
CASTQQGTGYGYTF,TRBV19,TRBJ1-2
CASSPTGVGELFF,TRBV7-9,TRBJ2-2
CASSQLTSGGAPDTQYF,TRBV4-3,TRBJ2-3
CASSPGDRAETQYF,TRBV11-3,TRBJ2-5
CASSLGAGAVQGEQFF,TRBV7-9,TRBJ2-1
CASSVGGAKNIQYF,TRBV27,TRBJ2-4
CASSPTTGRKESTDTQYF,TRBV18,TRBJ2-3
CASSRTGINYGYTF,TRBV7-8,TRBJ1-2
CASSQDLGTGNYGYTF,TRBV4-3,TRBJ1-2
CASSKSRGQDEKLFF,TRBV6-5,TRBJ1-4
CAISPMTGGSWNEQFF,TRBV10-3,TRBJ2-1
CASSQGTRAYEQYF,TRBV4-1,TRBJ2-7
CASSLSWGGGYEQYF,TRBV7-8,TRBJ2-7
CASSPRRAPNQPQHF,TRBV5-8,TRBJ1-5
CASSLHQGSVASTNEKLFF,TRBV7-8,TRBJ1-4
CASKPGLAVKTQYF,TRBV27,TRBJ2-5
CASSYVGTNEKLFF,TRBV6-6,TRBJ1-4
CASSLDRNYGYTF,TRBV11-2,TRBJ1-2
CAWSPGRLTGELFF,TRBV30,TRBJ2-2
CATSWQGGEKLFF,TRBV15,TRBJ1-4
CAWVTGYEQYF,TRBV30,TRBJ2-7
CASSLVLADTYEQYF,TRBV7-9,TRBJ2-7
CASSFQGRGIYSNQPQHF,TRBV28,TRBJ1-5
CASSRLTDRTLYNQPQHF,TRBV19,TRBJ1-5
CASSTQGAGYEQYF,TRBV5-1,TRBJ2-7
CALGGAGQETQYF,TRBV7-9,TRBJ2-5
CASRRLSLAEDSYNEQFF,TRBV28,TRBJ2-1
CASSPPDRTYEQYF,TRBV4-1,TRBJ2-7
CASSRDRGWGNILFF,TRBV2,TRBJ1-4
CAISDPTGLAGARRFF,TRBV10-3,TRBJ2-1
CASSKETQGYYGYTF,TRBV6-1,TRBJ1-2
CASSVEGSNEQFF,TRBV5-1,TRBJ2-1
CASSPQGAETGELFF,TRBV5-1,TRBJ2-2
CASSLDQGTYNEQFF,TRBV27,TRBJ2-1
CASSLSGTGNTEAFF,TRBV7-2,TRBJ1-1
CAWSVWERNQPQHF,TRBV30,TRBJ1-5
CAISESSGPKWETQYF,TRBV10-3,TRBJ2-5
CASSLAASRIYNEQFF,TRBV7-2,TRBJ2-1
CASSPGFTGELFF,TRBV18,TRBJ2-2
CASSLGASGNSYEQYF,TRBV7-2,TRBJ2-7
CASSLGPSDTQYF,TRBV7-8,TRBJ2-3
CASSVDEGLDTEAFF,TRBV9,TRBJ1-1
CASSLRTRNTGELFF,TRBV27,TRBJ2-2
CASSLVRGDADTQYF,TRBV19,TRBJ2-3
CASSPWREGDDNEQFF,TRBV28,TRBJ2-1
CASSLETGPTHSPLHF,TRBV5-5,TRBJ1-6